This paragraph reports one TCR beta chain. The antigen remains unidentified. The data were taken from a study of T cells expressing NK-cell markers. Study as a whole: The TCR beta repertoires were obtained from sorted CD3+CD56+NKG2C+, CD3+CD56+NKG2C- and CD3+CD56-NKG2C+ T cells.

TCRdb reanalyzed the 5' RACE reads, giving one entry per CDR3 protein sequence and no DNA. This sample carries approximately 460,000 distinct CDR3 sequences, with 7.3% going to the ten biggest clones. Whole-study results and caveats: The contribution of dominant NKG2C+ clonotypes to CD8+ T cells in roughly six donors was roughly 1.0-7.5%. Unclear, still, was the HCMV specificity of the expanded NKG2C+ T cell clones. A handful of donors showed these clonotypes also leading the CD3+CD56-NKG2C+ fraction.

Material for sequencing was blood T cells: a sorted CD56 or NKG2C T cell subset, CD4+ or CD8+ T cells, or bulk PBMC T cells (not recorded which). The receptor was derived from a woman aged 18-70 years in good health.

The CDR3 protein is CSAMRSLTDTQYF. The rearrangement uses TRBV20-1 and TRBJ2-3. The CDR3 consists of 13 residues. The V gene's germline CDR1 is DFQATT and CDR2 SNEGSKA (reference sequence).